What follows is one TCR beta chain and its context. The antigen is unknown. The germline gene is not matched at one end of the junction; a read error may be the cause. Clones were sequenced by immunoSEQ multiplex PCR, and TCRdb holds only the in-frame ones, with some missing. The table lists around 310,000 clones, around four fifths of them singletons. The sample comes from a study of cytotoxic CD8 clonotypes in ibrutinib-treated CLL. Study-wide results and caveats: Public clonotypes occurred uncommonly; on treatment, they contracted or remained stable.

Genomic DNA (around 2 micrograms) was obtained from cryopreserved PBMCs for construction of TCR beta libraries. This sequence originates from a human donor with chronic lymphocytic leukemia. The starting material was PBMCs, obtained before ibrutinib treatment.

This CDR3 reads CASSLGQGIVF. DNA of the CDR3: TGTGCCAGCAGCTTAGGACAGGGAATCGTCTTT. The V call is TRBV7-2, the J call TRBJ1-1; TRBD1 matches at 7 bases. This CDR3 has 11 residues. The germline gives CDR1 SGHTA, CDR2 FQGNSA.